The 22 T cell receptor beta chains below come from one sample, sequenced in a study of beta chain features in type 1 diabetes. Expressed TCRB transcripts were sequenced, since all the RNA that had been isolated was reverse transcribed. Assay used: immunoSEQ multiplex PCR; TCRdb lists only in-frame clones, some missing. Among approximately 160,000 clones listed, 7.5% to 10% were seen once. The specimen was central memory CD4+ T cells from blood. The receptors originated from a man younger than 35 in good health.

This clone appeared a few times. The V gene is TRBV11-2, the J gene TRBJ2-3, with a weak D call TRBD1 (6 bases). With 5 bases removed from V and 1 base from J, the gap between germline ends came to 10 bases. This CDR3 is built from 14 residues. Germline V CDR1 and CDR2: SGHAT, FQNNGV. DNA of the CDR3: TGTGCCAGCAGCCCACCAGGGGGCACAGATACGCAGTATTTT. This codes for CASSPPGGTDTQYF. Based on the CDR3 plus reference TRBV11-2 and TRBJ2-3, the full variable domain is EAGVAQSPRYKIIEKRQSVAFWCNPISGHATLYWYQQILGQGPKLLIQFQNNGVVDDSQLPKDRFSAERLKGVDSTLKIQPAKLEDSAVYLCASSPPGGTDTQYFGPGTRLTVL.

This chain joins TRBV28 and TRBJ2-4; no firm D call. This CDR3 spans 13 amino acids. Germline-derived CDR1 and CDR2 are MDHEN and SYDVKM. Trimming pared 3 bases from V and 7 bases from J, leaving 10 bases between. CDR3 amino acids: CASSLSQMNIQYF. DNA for the CDR3: TGTGCCAGCAGTTTGTCACAGATGAACATTCAGTACTTC.

This clone was counted many times. The rearrangement uses TRBV11-2 and TRBJ1-1, with TRBD1 matching 7 bases. Germline CDR1 and CDR2: SGHAT and FQNNGV. V lost 4 bases to trimming and J lost 1 base; unmatched junction nucleotides: 6. CDR3 length: 15 residues. The CDR3 region is CASSSVKGANTEAFF. The DNA of the CDR3 is TGTGCCAGCAGCTCCGTGAAGGGGGCGAACACTGAAGCTTTCTTT.

This clone has just a few counts. The chain uses TRBV7-2 and TRBJ1-1; 9 bases fit TRBD1. The germline V gene encodes CDR1 SGHTA and CDR2 FQGNSA. The CDR3 is 14 residues long. J was trimmed by 4 bases and V by 4 bases; bases with no gene match: 4. The CDR3 region is CASSYRDRATEAFF. The DNA of the CDR3 is TGTGCCAGCAGCTACAGGGACAGGGCCACTGAAGCTTTCTTT. The full variable domain, its missing parts supplied by reference TRBV7-2 and TRBJ1-1, is GAGVSQSPSNKVTEKGKDVELRCDPISGHTALYWYRQSLGQGLEFLIYFQGNSAPDKSGLPSDRFSAERTGGSVSTLTIQRTQQEDSAVYLCASSYRDRATEAFFGQGTRLTVV.

This clone was recorded a few times. The chain carries TRBV4-1 and TRBJ2-5; 12 bases are shared with TRBD2. Germline V lookup: CDR1 MGHRA, CDR2 YSYEKL. The ends lost 0 bases at V and 7 bases at J; junction bases unmatched: 6. The CDR3 extends over 16 amino acids. This CDR3 reads CASSQDIGLAGWTQYF. For the CDR3, the DNA is TGCGCCAGCAGCCAAGATATCGGACTAGCGGGATGGACCCAGTACTTC.

The rearrangement joins TRBV4-2 to TRBJ2-5; 15 nucleotides match TRBD2. After removal of 5 bases from V and 4 bases from J, the junction contained 5 bases not matched to a gene. From germline, CDR1 is LGHNA and CDR2 YNFKEQ. The CDR3 has 16 amino acids. CDR3 protein: CASSWTSGGARETQYF. CDR3 in DNA: TGTGCCAGCAGCTGGACTAGCGGGGGGGCCCGAGAGACCCAGTACTTC.

The table lists this clone with a few counts. The genes are TRBV7-2 and TRBJ2-7, with D possibly TRBD1 on 5 matching bases. CDR1 and CDR2 (germline): SGHTA, FQGNSA. Trimming cost V 7 bases and J 0 bases, with 10 bases left between them. This CDR3 contains 13 residues. This chain's CDR3 is CASTQGTSYEQYF. The DNA of the CDR3 is TGTGCCAGCACCCAGGGAACCTCCTACGAGCAGTACTTC.

The chain recombines TRBV28 with TRBJ2-3; 16 nucleotides align to TRBD2. The CDR3 is 22 amino acids. V shed 5 bases and J 4 bases; nucleotides not matched to a gene: 21. CDR1 and CDR2 from the germline V gene are MDHEN and SYDVKM. CDR3 DNA sequence: TGTGCCAGCAGTCCAGGACAGGGGGCGACGGGACTAGCGGGAGGGCCCTCAGATACGCAGTATTTT. It translates to CASSPGQGATGLAGGPSDTQYF.

This clone was found a few times. V and J are TRBV7-2 and TRBJ2-7; D perhaps matches TRBD2 (5 bases). V was cut by 5 bases and J by 5 bases, with 10 bases left in between. The CDR3 covers 12 residues. Germline values: CDR1 SGHTA, CDR2 FQGNSA. CDR3 nucleotides: TGTGCCAGCAGCGGCGGACTCCACGAGCAGTACTTC. Residues: CASSGGLHEQYF.

The chain employs TRBV2 and TRBJ2-3, with a possible D match to TRBD1 (6 bases). Germline CDR1 SNHLY, CDR2 FYNNEI. The CDR3 has 14 amino acids. The ends were cut back, 4 bases at V and 1 base at J, with 9 bases in the middle. The chain's CDR3 is CASSVEGGTDTQYF. The CDR3 DNA reads as TGTGCCAGCAGTGTAGAGGGGGGCACAGATACGCAGTATTTT.

This clone appeared a few times. The CDR3 sequence: CASSRGLREKLFF. DNA of the CDR3: TGTGCCAGCAGTAGGGGGTTAAGAGAAAAACTGTTTTTT. The chain uses TRBV28 and TRBJ1-4; the D gene is possibly TRBD1 (6 bases). This CDR3 is 13 amino acids long. The ends were cut back, 5 bases at V and 8 bases at J, with 12 bases in the middle. Germline CDR1 MDHEN, CDR2 SYDVKM.

This clone has more than one count but fewer than ten. V gene TRBV7-9 combines with J gene TRBJ2-7; weak D call: TRBD1 (6 bases). The V and J ends lost 5 bases and 2 bases respectively, with 10 bases between them. The germline gives CDR1 SEHNR, CDR2 FQNEAQ (reference sequence). The CDR3 has 13 amino acids. The CDR3 region has the DNA TGTGCCAGCAGCCAAACAGGGCCCTACGAGCAGTACTTC. This translates into CASSQTGPYEQYF.

This rearrangement joins TRBV19 to TRBJ1-3; D is unclear. The CDR3 is 13 residues long. The germline V gene encodes CDR1 LNHDA and CDR2 SQIVND (reference sequence). With 7 bases removed from V and 0 bases from J, the gap between germline ends came to 7 bases. The CDR3 loop is CASKLHSGNTIYF. The CDR3, as DNA: TGTGCCAGTAAACTACACTCTGGAAACACCATATATTTT.

The chain recombines TRBV6-1 with TRBJ2-7; D may be TRBD2 (6 bases). Germline CDR1 MNHNS, CDR2 SASEGT. The CDR3 extends over 11 amino acids. Trimming removed 10 bases at V and 2 bases at J, with 9 bases between. The CDR3 region is CAITSTYEQYF. CDR3 DNA sequence: TGTGCCATTACTAGCACCTACGAGCAGTACTTC.

This clone was seen a handful of times. The chain combines TRBV28 with TRBJ2-7; 8 bases map to TRBD1. The germline V gene has CDR1 MDHEN and CDR2 SYDVKM. The CDR3 consists of 14 residues. J gave up 2 bases and V 5 bases, and 5 bases lay outside the gene matches. CDR3 in amino acids: CASSAGDRPYEQYF. CDR3 nucleotides: TGTGCCAGCAGTGCTGGGGACAGGCCCTACGAGCAGTACTTC.

This sequence joins TRBV6-7 and TRBJ2-2; 11 nucleotides line up with TRBD1. TRBV6-7 is filed as an ORF, its function uncertain. The CDR3 has 17 residues. The V segment lost 0 bases and the J segment 0 bases; nucleotides outside the gene matches: 0. The CDR3 DNA reads as TGTGCCAGCAGTTACTCGGGACAGGGGGCGAACACCGGGGAGCTGTTTTTT. This sequence encodes CASSYSGQGANTGELFF.

The chain recombines TRBV19 with TRBJ1-3; D ambiguous. V was pared by 5 bases and J by 7 bases, with 24 bases between. The CDR3 covers 17 residues. The germline V gene encodes CDR1 LNHDA and CDR2 SQIVND (reference sequence). The CDR3 region is CASSHHLDREAGNTIYF. CDR3 nucleotide sequence: TGTGCCAGTAGTCATCACCTAGACCGTGAGGCCGGGAACACCATATATTTT.

The rearrangement links TRBV12-5 to TRBJ2-3, with 9 bases lining up with TRBD2. Germline lookup yields CDR1 LGHNT and CDR2 FRNRAP. The CDR3 totals 17 residues. J lost 5 bases, V lost 1 base, and 10 bases had no gene match. The chain's CDR3 is CASGLGLAGGQEDTQYF. CDR3 nucleotides: TGTGCTAGTGGTTTGGGGCTCGCGGGGGGGCAAGAAGATACGCAGTATTTT.

The chain's CDR3 is CASSLIRGAKNTEAFF. In nucleotides, the CDR3 is TGTGCCAGCAGTCTGATCCGGGGGGCTAAGAACACTGAAGCTTTCTTT. The rearrangement uses TRBV27 and TRBJ1-1, with D perhaps matching TRBD1 (6 bases). Trimming took 5 bases from V and 1 from J, leaving 17 bases between them. The CDR3 extends over 16 amino acids. CDR1 and CDR2 (germline): MNHEY, SMNVEV (reference sequence).

This clone was counted a few times. The rearrangement links TRBV6-5 to TRBJ2-5, with TRBD1 identical over 9 bases. Germline assignment: CDR1 MNHEY and CDR2 SVGAGI. The CDR3 covers 14 residues. Trimming took 0 bases from V and 10 from J; bases not matched to a gene: 6. The CDR3 loop reads CASSYSRGQGSQYF. CDR3 sequence (DNA): TGTGCCAGCAGTTACTCGCGCGGACAGGGGAGCCAGTACTTC.

This clone appeared many times. The genes are TRBV13 and TRBJ2-7; D perhaps matches TRBD1 (5 bases). From germline, CDR1 is PRHDT and CDR2 FYEKMQ (reference sequence). This CDR3 comprises 15 residues. Trimming took off 3 bases at V and 3 bases at J, with 15 bases between the two ends. The CDR3 coding sequence is TGTGCCAGCAGCTTTAAGGGGCGCACAAACTACGAGCAGTACTTC. Translating it yields CASSFKGRTNYEQYF.

This chain links TRBV27 with TRBJ2-7; maybe TRBD2 (5 bases). Deletions cut 2 bases from V and 1 base from J, with 18 bases between. CDR3 length: 17 residues. Germline V lookup: CDR1 MNHEY, CDR2 SMNVEV (reference sequence). This chain's CDR3 is CASSLGQNEPGSYEQYF. The CDR3 DNA is TGTGCCAGCAGTTTAGGTCAGAACGAACCGGGATCCTACGAGCAGTACTTC.